These 23 T cell receptor beta chains share one sample of origin, sequenced in a study of vaccination effects on CD4 cells after COVID-19. In the ViraFEST assay, antigen-specific CD4+ clonotypes were identified by expansion after peptide-pool stimulation. The culture ran for approximately 10 days before CD4+ T cells were isolated. Two-dose vaccination with either BNT162b2 or mRNA-1273 was given to the participants. The antigens of these receptors remain unknown. Produced via immunoSEQ multiplex PCR; TCRdb's table is partial and in-frame only. The table includes some 27,000 clones, around 67% detected once. This specimen was CD4+ T cells from PBMCs cultured with HCoV-NL63 spike peptides, taken after COVID-19 vaccination. Receptor source: a human donor who received a COVID-19 vaccine.

The V gene is TRBV24-1, the J gene TRBJ2-5, with D possibly matching TRBD1 (6 bases). The CDR3 runs to 11 residues. V lost 7 bases and J lost 7, with 9 bases in between. The germline gives CDR1 KGHDR, CDR2 SFDVKD. This CDR3 is CATSQGGTQYF. As DNA, the CDR3 is TGTGCCACCAGCCAAGGGGGGACCCAGTACTTC.

The V call is TRBV5-4, the J call TRBJ2-2; D is unresolved. V was clipped by 0 bases and J by 8 bases, with 14 bases between them. Germline V gives CDR1 SGHNT, CDR2 YYREEE (reference sequence). The CDR3 runs to 15 residues. CDR3 bases: TGTGCCAGCAGCTTGGAGGGCTTCCAAGGTGGGGAGCTGTTTTTT. Translation: CASSLEGFQGGELFF.

This clone occurred a few times. The rearrangement links TRBV12-2 to TRBJ1-5. TRBV12-2 is recorded as a pseudogene. This CDR3 is built from 17 residues. The CDR3 DNA sequence: TGTGCAAGTCGCCCCCTGCATAAAGGATATAGCAATCAGCCCCAGCATTTT. Amino acid sequence: CASRPLHKGYSNQPQHF.

The V call is TRBV18, the J call TRBJ2-1, with D tentatively TRBD2 (6 bases). The CDR3 totals 13 residues. V was clipped by 4 bases and J by 5 bases, with 9 bases between them. Germline values: CDR1 KGHSH, CDR2 LQKENI. The CDR3 nucleotides are TGTGCCAGCTCACGGGGGGAAAACAATGAGCAGTTCTTC. It encodes CASSRGENNEQFF.

The gene calls are TRBV6-1 and TRBJ1-5; D is uncertain. Deletions cut 3 bases from V and 3 bases from J, with 6 bases between. The CDR3 has 13 amino acids. Germline lookup yields CDR1 MNHNS and CDR2 SASEGT. The CDR3 nucleotides are TGTGCCAGCAGTGACAGGTACAATCAGCCCCAGCATTTT. It codes for CASSDRYNQPQHF.

The J gene is TRBJ2-5, the V gene TRBV19; 8 nucleotides agree with TRBD2. Germline assignment: CDR1 LNHDA and CDR2 SQIVND (reference sequence). The J segment lost 5 bases and the V segment lost 8 bases, leaving 10 bases of the junction unmatched. The CDR3 consists of 14 residues. CDR3 residues: CASRDGGAIETQYF. CDR3 nucleotide sequence: TGTGCCAGTCGGGACGGGGGGGCGATTGAGACCCAGTACTTC.

The chain has TRBV7-2 and TRBJ1-2, with TRBD1 as a possible D gene (5 bases). V shed 0 bases and J shed 4 bases, with 9 bases lying between them. Germline CDR1 reads SGHTA; CDR2 reads FQGNSA. The CDR3 covers 14 residues. In DNA, the CDR3 is TGTGCCAGCAGCTTAGCGGGGGGAGCCTATGGCTACACCTTC. This sequence encodes CASSLAGGAYGYTF.

The chain joins TRBV5-4 to TRBJ1-1; a possible D gene is TRBD1 (6 bases). The V gene's germline CDR1 is SGHNT and CDR2 YYREEE (reference sequence). V was pared by 5 bases and J by 2 bases, with 10 bases between. This CDR3 is 13 amino acids long. CDR3 in DNA: TGTGCCAGCAGACACAGGGTTAACACTGAAGCTTTCTTT. As protein: CASRHRVNTEAFF.

This clone has just a few counts. This sequence joins TRBV4-1 and TRBJ2-1, with D tentatively TRBD2 (6 bases). Germline loops: CDR1 MGHRA, CDR2 YSYEKL. Trimming took off 4 bases at V and 2 bases at J, with 18 bases between the two ends. The CDR3 runs 17 residues. CDR3 nucleotides: TGCGCCAGCAGCCGCCTGGCGGGACTTTCAACCTACAATGAGCAGTTCTTC. It encodes CASSRLAGLSTYNEQFF.

The gene calls are TRBV2 and TRBJ2-7; a weak D match, TRBD1 (5 bases). Germline assignment: CDR1 SNHLY and CDR2 FYNNEI. V was clipped by 5 bases and J by 2 bases, with 10 bases between them. This CDR3 spans 13 amino acids. This chain's CDR3 is CASSQQVTYEQYF. CDR3 in DNA: TGTGCCAGCAGTCAACAGGTAACCTACGAGCAGTACTTC.

The chain has TRBV6-5 and TRBJ1-1, with D hard to call. V lost 6 bases and J lost 8, with 13 bases in between. The CDR3 loop spans 12 amino acids. From germline, CDR1 is MNHEY and CDR2 SVGAGI. The CDR3 nucleotides are TGTGCCAGCAGCCCCCACCGGCAGGAAGCTTTCTTT. This gives the protein CASSPHRQEAFF.

J is TRBJ1-5 and V is TRBV7-2; D is possibly TRBD1 (5 bases). Looked up from germline, CDR1 is SGHTA and CDR2 is FQGNSA. The ends were cut back, 1 base at V and 0 bases at J, with 10 bases in the middle. The CDR3 runs to 16 residues. The CDR3 DNA sequence: TGTGCCAGCAGCTTAGTGGGGGTCAGTAGCAATCAGCCCCAGCATTTT. As protein: CASSLVGVSSNQPQHF.

The chain has TRBV15 and TRBJ2-1, with a weak D call TRBD1 (5 bases). Trimming shortened V by 1 base and J by 4 bases, and 11 bases separated the two germline ends. Germline CDR1 LNHNV, CDR2 YYDKDF (reference sequence). The CDR3 totals 15 residues. The CDR3 nucleotides read TGTGCCACCAGCAGAGCAGGGTCCTTTTACAATGAGCAGTTCTTC. Translating gives CATSRAGSFYNEQFF. Full variable domain (remainder filled in from reference TRBV15 and TRBJ2-1): DAMVIQNPRYQVTQFGKPVTLSCSQTLNHNVMYWYQQKSSQAPKLLFHYYDKDFNNEADTPDNFQSRRPNTSFCFLDIRSPGLGDTAMYLCATSRAGSFYNEQFFGPGTRLTVL.

The chain links TRBV11-2 to TRBJ2-1; TRBD2 agrees at 10 bases. The CDR3 is 17 amino acids. Germline CDR1 and CDR2: SGHAT and FQNNGV. Trimming cost V 2 bases and J 8 bases; bases outside gene matches: 12. The CDR3 region is CASSLFSGSGRSDEQFF. DNA of the CDR3: TGTGCCAGCAGCTTATTCTCGGGTAGCGGGAGGTCCGATGAGCAGTTCTTC.

The chain employs TRBV7-2 and TRBJ1-1; D gene uncertain. The V end lost 1 base, the J end lost 4 bases, and 7 bases lay between the germline ends. The CDR3 totals 13 residues. Germline V lookup: CDR1 SGHTA, CDR2 FQGNSA. CDR3 in DNA: TGTGCCAGCAGCTTAGTTGGCAGCACTGAAGCTTTCTTT. As protein: CASSLVGSTEAFF.

The rearrangement joins TRBV10-3 to TRBJ1-1, with D tentatively TRBD1 (6 bases). V dropped 0 bases and J dropped 1 base, with 6 bases sitting between them. The V gene's germline CDR1 is ENHRY and CDR2 SYGVKD. The CDR3 extends over 14 amino acids. CDR3 residues: CAISESRGNTEAFF. The CDR3 coding sequence is TGTGCCATCAGTGAGTCCAGGGGGAACACTGAAGCTTTCTTT.

V and J are TRBV10-3 and TRBJ1-1; D is uncertain. CDR3 length: 15 residues. V gave up 0 bases and J gave up 1 base, with 9 bases separating them. Germline CDR1 is ENHRY and CDR2 is SYGVKD. In DNA, the CDR3 is TGTGCCATCAGTGAGTCGGGTGGAAGGAACACTGAAGCTTTCTTT. It yields the protein CAISESGGRNTEAFF.

This chain links TRBV19 with TRBJ2-3; 7 bases are a match to TRBD2. With 10 bases clipped from V and 2 bases from J, the junction kept 3 bases outside the gene matches. Germline loops: CDR1 LNHDA, CDR2 SQIVND (reference sequence). This CDR3 is 12 amino acids long. The CDR3: CATSGVTDTQYF. Written as DNA, the CDR3 is TGTGCCACTAGCGGTGTCACAGATACGCAGTATTTT.

This clone has only a few counts. The chain couples TRBV29-1 to TRBJ2-3; TRBD2 matches at 9 bases. V dropped 5 bases and J dropped 4; count of bases not matched to a gene: 10. CDR1 and CDR2 from the germline V gene are SQVTM and ANQGSEA. The CDR3 contains 15 residues. CDR3 protein: CSVIWSGGLSDTQYF. The CDR3 region has the DNA TGCAGCGTTATCTGGAGCGGGGGGCTTTCAGATACGCAGTATTTT.

This clone turned up a few times. The chain recombines TRBV3-1 (or the pseudogene TRBV3-2) with TRBJ1-1; no definite D call. V lost 4 bases to trimming and J lost 4 bases, with 13 bases between them. The germline V gene encodes CDR1 LGHDT and CDR2 YNNKEL (reference sequence). The CDR3 runs to 14 residues. This chain's CDR3 is CASSPTGSATEAFF. The CDR3 DNA follows: TGTGCCAGCAGCCCCACGGGGTCTGCCACTGAAGCTTTCTTT.

The gene calls are TRBV19 and TRBJ1-6; D ambiguous. The CDR3 covers 17 residues. V lost 5 bases to trimming and J lost 0 bases, with 14 bases between them. The germline V gene has CDR1 LNHDA and CDR2 SQIVND (reference sequence). The chain's CDR3 is CASSSRALSSYNSPLHF. In DNA form, the CDR3 reads TGTGCCAGTAGTTCCCGGGCCCTTAGCTCCTATAATTCACCCCTCCACTTT.

The rearrangement joins TRBV5-6 to TRBJ2-5, with unresolved D. This CDR3 is 14 amino acids long. Trimming pared 1 base from V and 4 bases from J, leaving 11 bases between. Germline V lookup: CDR1 SGHDT, CDR2 YYEEEE. Here the CDR3 DNA reads TGTGCCAGCAGCTTGTGGTCGGTCTCAGAGACCCAGTACTTC. This gives the protein CASSLWSVSETQYF.

V usage is TRBV18 and J usage is TRBJ1-2; 10 bases are a match to TRBD1. The CDR3 extends over 16 amino acids. V lost 1 base to trimming and J lost 4 bases; unmatched junction nucleotides: 6. CDR1 and CDR2 (germline): KGHSH, LQKENI. The CDR3 DNA reads as TGTGCCAGCTCACCACAAGGGACAGGGGATTCCTATGGCTACACCTTC. Translated, it gives CASSPQGTGDSYGYTF.